This T cell receptor (beta chain) was documented in a study of blood T cell repertoires in COVID-19. Study in general: Sites across the United States, Italy and Spain contributed samples from acute and convalescent COVID-19. In each case, the material was cDNA or gDNA derived from T cells, B-cell-depleted T cells, or PBMCs.

In the authors' workflow: How many nucleated cells were present was estimated from reference gene primer amplification. Repertoires were generated with immunoSEQ multiplex PCR, while TCRdb's copy carries only in-frame clones and drops some. The V and J calls and the clone size are those of that table, but D and trimming were determined from the DNA. The sample has about 130,000 clones, about 91% seen once. The sequence was collected from a man between 45 and 60 years old with acute or convalescent COVID-19. The sample was peripheral blood.

The CDR3 protein is CASSFGQGTEAFF. The DNA of the CDR3 is TGTGCCAGCAGTTTTGGGCAGGGTACTGAAGCTTTCTTT. The rearrangement joins TRBV12-3 or TRBV12-4 to TRBJ1-1, with D possibly TRBD1 on 5 matching bases. The CDR3 contains 13 residues. Trimming removed 3 bases from V and 5 bases from J, with 10 bases in between.